Shown below are 23 T cell receptor beta chains from a single sample sequenced in a study of naive and memory T cell subsets. Treatment indicated: skin biopsy from PPD injection site in Mantoux-positive individual. The library had UMIs added by 3' ligation of an oligonucleotide to TCR cDNA. The SP2 primer and nested alpha and beta constant region primers amplified ligated cDNA in four rounds. A single record per CDR3 protein comes from TCRdb applying MiXCR to the UMI-ligation and nested PCR reads. Of more than 13,000 distinct CDR3 sequences in the sample, roughly 5% were seen once. The input for sequencing was skin, taken from a tuberculin skin test site. Every receptor here comes from an adult in good health.

This clonotype is medium-sized (0.01 to 0.1%) in the sample. The rearrangement links TRBV12-3 or TRBV12-4 to TRBJ2-7; D is possibly TRBD1 (5 bases). V was cut by 6 bases and J by 4 bases, with 10 bases left in between. This CDR3 contains 12 residues. The CDR3 bases are TGTGCCAGCAGCCTTGACAGATACGAGCAGTACTTC. Protein sequence: CASSLDRYEQYF.

By share of the sample, this clonotype is medium-sized (0.01 to 0.1%). The chain employs TRBV4-2 and TRBJ2-3; D remains ambiguous. The germline V and J ends were trimmed by 0 bases and 6 bases, with 10 bases remaining between them. CDR1 LGHNA and CDR2 YNFKEQ come from the germline V gene. This CDR3 spans 14 amino acids. This CDR3 is CASSQDGRSDTQYF. In DNA form, the CDR3 reads TGTGCCAGCAGCCAAGATGGAAGATCCGATACGCAGTATTTT.

This clonotype is medium-sized (0.01 to 0.1%) within its sample. CDR3 nucleotide sequence: TGTGCCAGCAGCCGGGGACTGGGCACAGATACGCAGTATTTT. Amino acid sequence: CASSRGLGTDTQYF. The genes are TRBV13 and TRBJ2-3; possibly TRBD2 for D (6 bases). The CDR3 runs to 14 residues. V gave up 5 bases and J gave up 1 base, with 10 bases separating them. The germline gives CDR1 PRHDT, CDR2 FYEKMQ (reference sequence). The whole variable domain, filled in from reference TRBV13 and TRBJ2-3, reads AAGVIQSPRHLIKEKRETATLKCYPIPRHDTVYWYQQGPGQDPQFLISFYEKMQSDKGSIPDRFSAQQFSDYHSELNMSSLELGDSALYFCASSRGLGTDTQYFGPGTRLTVL.

This clonotype has ten or more counts. The J gene is TRBJ2-3, the V gene TRBV18, with no clear D. The germline gives CDR1 KGHSH, CDR2 LQKENI. Trimming took off 3 bases at V and 7 bases at J, with 8 bases between the two ends. The CDR3 extends over 12 amino acids. The CDR3 DNA reads as TGTGCCAGCTCACCGGGGTGGAATACGCAGTATTTT. Its protein product is CASSPGWNTQYF.

This clonotype was recorded many times. The chain couples TRBV5-5 to TRBJ2-1; D ambiguous. Germline assignment: CDR1 SGHKS and CDR2 YYEKEE (reference sequence). The CDR3 runs 15 residues. Trimming took 2 bases from V and 2 from J, leaving 11 bases between them. This CDR3 reads CASSLGRSTYNEQFF. CDR3 in DNA: TGTGCCAGCAGCTTAGGGCGGTCTACCTACAATGAGCAGTTCTTC.

Many counts were recorded for this clonotype. The chain has TRBV24-1 and TRBJ2-2; 7 nucleotides agree with TRBD2. CDR1 and CDR2 from the germline V gene are KGHDR and SFDVKD. Trimming cost V 4 bases and J 4 bases; bases outside gene matches: 2. The CDR3 length is 14 residues. Here the CDR3 DNA reads TGTGCCACCAGTGAGGCGGGGGTCACCGGGGAGCTGTTTTTT. Its protein product is CATSEAGVTGELFF.

This clonotype has at least ten counts. The V call is TRBV12-3 or TRBV12-4, the J call TRBJ2-7; D tentatively reads TRBD1 or TRBD2 (5 bases each). Between the trimmed V and J ends, which lost 3 bases and 3 bases, there was a span of 12 bases. The CDR3 sequence is 14 residues long. The CDR3 nucleotides are TGTGCCAGCAGTTTGAGGGGAGTCATCTACGAGCAGTACTTC. Amino acids: CASSLRGVIYEQYF.

Turning to this clonotype: One base away lies a much larger clone, so this may be a sequencing read error. This rearrangement joins TRBV5-1 to TRBJ2-1; 9 nucleotides line up with TRBD1. This CDR3 contains 15 residues. Germline V gives CDR1 SGHRS, CDR2 YFSETQ. CDR3 loop: CASSGGQGSYNKQFF. CDR3 nucleotides: TGCGCCAGCAGCGGGGGACAGGGATCCTACAATAAGCAGTTCTTC.

On this clonotype itself: One junction end disagrees with the germline gene, perhaps due to a read error. The chain joins TRBV7-8 to TRBJ2-1; the match to TRBD1 covers 8 bases. This CDR3 is built from 18 residues. Germline CDR1 SGHVS, CDR2 FQNEAQ. The CDR3 sequence is CVSLHYFRQGSSYNEQFF. As DNA, the CDR3 is TGTGTCAGCCTTCACTACTTCCGACAGGGGAGCTCCTACAATGAGCAGTTCTTC.

By share of the sample, this clonotype is medium-sized. The chain is built from TRBV4-3 and TRBJ2-7; 8 bases line up with TRBD2. Looked up from germline, CDR1 is LGHNA and CDR2 is YSLEER. V lost 1 base, J lost 2 bases, and 7 bases stayed unmatched. The CDR3 sequence is 16 residues long. The CDR3 sequence is CASSQALRGETYEQYF. Written as DNA, the CDR3 is TGCGCCAGCAGCCAAGCCCTGCGGGGGGAAACCTACGAGCAGTACTTC.

Details on this clonotype: A read error may explain this, as a much larger clone is one base away. The chain links TRBV7-2 to TRBJ1-1, with a possible D match to TRBD1 (5 bases). Germline V gene sequence: CDR1 SGHTA, CDR2 FQGNSA. This CDR3 contains 14 residues. CDR3 nucleotides: TGTGCCAGCAGCTTAGGGGGCGGACCTATAGAAGCATTCTTT. Translating gives CASSLGGGPIEAFF.

Points on this clonotype: Since a much larger clone is just one base distant, this may be a read error. The chain joins TRBV19 to TRBJ2-3, with 11 nucleotides matching TRBD1. The CDR3 runs 16 residues. V shed 5 bases and J 4 bases; nucleotides not matched to a gene: 8. The germline CDR1 and CDR2 sequences are LNHDA and SQIVND (reference sequence). The DNA for the CDR3 is TGTGCCAGTAGTCTCCTCGGGACAGGGGGGTCAGATACGCAGTATTTT. Translated, it gives CASSLLGTGGSDTQYF.

The J gene is TRBJ1-1, the V gene TRBV20-1; a possible D gene is TRBD1 (5 bases). The length of the CDR3 is 17 residues. Trimming cost V 3 bases and J 0 bases, with 20 bases left between them. Per germline, CDR1 DFQATT and CDR2 SNEGSKA (reference sequence). CDR3: CSASRKGRTPLNTEAFF. CDR3 bases: TGCAGTGCTAGTCGGAAGGGGCGTACCCCTTTGAACACTGAAGCTTTCTTT.

In its sample, this clonotype ranks as medium-sized. The rearrangement links TRBV11-3 to TRBJ2-7, with 9 bases identical to TRBD1. CDR1 and CDR2 (germline): SGHNT, YENEEA. The ends lost 0 bases at V and 3 bases at J; junction bases unmatched: 6. This CDR3 is 16 amino acids long. CDR3 loop: CASSLEMGQGDYEQYF. The CDR3 coding sequence is TGTGCCAGCAGCTTAGAGATGGGACAGGGCGACTACGAGCAGTACTTC.

In its sample, this clonotype was seen a few times. The genes are TRBV7-2 and TRBJ2-7; no firm D call. Germline loops: CDR1 SGHTA, CDR2 FQGNSA. CDR3 length: 10 amino acids. V lost 0 bases, J lost 10 bases, and 4 bases lay in between. DNA for the CDR3: TGTGCCAGCAGCTTAGCGCTACAGTACTTC. This codes for CASSLALQYF.

This clonotype came up many times. V gene TRBV19 combines with J gene TRBJ1-2, with 7 positions matching TRBD1. V lost 5 bases, J lost 4 bases, and 1 base stayed unmatched. The CDR3 contains 12 residues. CDR1 is LNHDA, CDR2 SQIVND, per germline (reference sequence). The chain's CDR3 is CASSRQGYGYTF. CDR3 sequence (DNA): TGTGCCAGTAGTCGACAGGGCTATGGCTACACCTTC.

The V and J genes are TRBV28 and TRBJ2-7, with 7 bases fitting TRBD1. Germline V gene sequence: CDR1 MDHEN, CDR2 SYDVKM. The CDR3 loop spans 15 amino acids. The ends lost 3 bases at V and 2 bases at J; junction bases unmatched: 7. As DNA, the CDR3 is TGTGCCAGCAGTTTTCGCGGCAGGGGGACCTACGAGCAGTACTTC. Translated, it gives CASSFRGRGTYEQYF.

This clonotype was seen more than once but under ten times. The chain couples TRBV7-2 to TRBJ1-5; possibly TRBD1 for D (5 bases). V shed 0 bases and J shed 6 bases, with 12 bases lying between them. Germline V gene lookup returns CDR1 SGHTA and CDR2 FQGNSA. CDR3 length: 15 amino acids. CDR3: CASSLARGTGQPQHF. The CDR3 DNA is TGTGCCAGCAGCTTAGCGCGAGGGACGGGTCAGCCCCAGCATTTT. Filled out from reference TRBV7-2 and TRBJ1-5, the complete variable domain reads GAGVSQSPSNKVTEKGKDVELRCDPISGHTALYWYRQSLGQGLEFLIYFQGNSAPDKSGLPSDRFSAERTGGSVSTLTIQRTQQEDSAVYLCASSLARGTGQPQHFGDGTRLSIL.

This clonotype has ten or more counts. The chain recombines TRBV28 with TRBJ2-2; 13 nucleotides agree with TRBD2. Germline V lookup: CDR1 MDHEN, CDR2 SYDVKM. The CDR3 runs 17 residues. The V gene end was trimmed by 5 bases and the J gene end by 2 bases; junction bases not matched to a gene: 5. CDR3 bases: TGTGCCAGCAGTCGGGGACTAGCGGGGATTAACACCGGGGAGCTGTTTTTT. This translates into CASSRGLAGINTGELFF.

J is TRBJ2-2 and V is TRBV3-1, with D unclear. This CDR3 has 12 residues. CDR1 is LGHDT, CDR2 YNNKEL, per germline (reference sequence). V was pared by 7 bases and J by 5 bases, with 8 bases between. The CDR3 DNA reads as TGTGCCAGCACCGAAGGGACCGGGGAGCTGTTTTTT. Amino acid sequence: CASTEGTGELFF. The complete variable domain, with remaining parts taken from reference TRBV3-1 and TRBJ2-2, reads DTAVSQTPKYLVTQMGNDKSIKCEQNLGHDTMYWYKQDSKKFLKIMFSYNNKELIINETVPNRFSPKSPDKAHLNLHINSLELGDSAVYFCASTEGTGELFFGEGSRLTVL.

There are a few counts of this clonotype. The rearrangement joins TRBV20-1 to TRBJ1-2; D is undetermined. The CDR3 spans 11 residues. The V gene lost 1 base and the J gene lost 8 bases, with 8 bases spanning the gap. CDR1 DFQATT and CDR2 SNEGSKA come from the germline V gene (reference sequence). In DNA form, the CDR3 reads TGCAGTGCTAGAGTGATAAAGGGCTACACCTTC. Translation gives CSARVIKGYTF.

This clonotype occurred many times. The gene calls are TRBV20-1 and TRBJ1-5; perhaps TRBD1 as D (6 bases). The CDR3 extends over 15 amino acids. Trimming took off 5 bases at V and 2 bases at J, with 16 bases between the two ends. CDR1 and CDR2 from the germline V gene are DFQATT and SNEGSKA (reference sequence). In DNA, the CDR3 is TGCAGTGCTCGCCCTAACAGGGTTGGCAATCAGCCCCAGCATTTT. The encoded protein is CSARPNRVGNQPQHF.

This clonotype was detected ten times or more. This rearrangement joins TRBV4-3 to TRBJ2-3; TRBD2 is a possible D gene (5 bases). Germline V gene data show CDR1 as LGHNA and CDR2 as YSLEER. Trimming took off 0 bases at V and 6 bases at J, with 13 bases between the two ends. The CDR3 spans 15 residues. Written as DNA, the CDR3 is TGCGCCAGCAGCCAAGAATACGCGGGCCTGGATACGCAGTATTTT. Its translation: CASSQEYAGLDTQYF.